Sequencing of this T cell receptor beta chain was carried out in a study of blood T cell repertoires in COVID-19. Across the study: The cDNA or gDNA used as material had been derived from T cells, B-cell-depleted T cells, or PBMCs.

The CDR3 is 14 amino acids. Trimming cost V 7 bases and J 0 bases, with 10 bases left between them. Germline V gene sequence: CDR1 SGHRS, CDR2 YFSETQ. Original processing methods: By means of reference gene primer amplification, nucleated cell counts were estimated. The repertoire was sequenced with immunoSEQ multiplex PCR; TCRdb's copy has only in-frame clones and lacks some. V and J calls and clone size are those listed in that table; D and trimming were worked out from the DNA. The table lists tens of thousands of clones, 60% to 80% of them singletons, with roughly 12% in the top ten. V gene TRBV5-1 combines with J gene TRBJ1-4, with D maybe TRBD1 (6 bases). Specimen: peripheral blood. This TCR derives from a human donor in a cohort sampled during active COVID-19. The CDR3 is CASRRDTTNEKLFF. CDR3 coding DNA: TGCGCCAGCCGACGGGACACAACTAATGAAAAACTGTTTTTT.